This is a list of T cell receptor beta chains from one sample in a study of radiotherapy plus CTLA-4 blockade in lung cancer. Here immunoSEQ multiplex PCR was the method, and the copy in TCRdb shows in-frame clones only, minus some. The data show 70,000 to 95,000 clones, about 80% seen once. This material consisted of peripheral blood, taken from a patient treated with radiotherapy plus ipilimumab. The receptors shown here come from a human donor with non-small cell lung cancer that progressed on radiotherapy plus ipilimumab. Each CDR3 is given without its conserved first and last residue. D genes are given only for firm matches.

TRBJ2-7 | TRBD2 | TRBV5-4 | ASSFGGGSSYEQY
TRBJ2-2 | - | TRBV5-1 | ASRMQGTTGELF
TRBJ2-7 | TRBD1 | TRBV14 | ASSRDRVGEQY
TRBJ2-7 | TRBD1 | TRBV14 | ASSQGQGLKQY
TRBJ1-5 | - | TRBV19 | ASSVALGNQPQH
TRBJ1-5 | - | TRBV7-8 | ASSFETGRNQPQH
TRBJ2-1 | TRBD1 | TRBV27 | ASIHERGLKNEQF
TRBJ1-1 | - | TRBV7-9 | ASSLAGEAF
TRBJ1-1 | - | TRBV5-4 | ASWGGRGGNTEAF
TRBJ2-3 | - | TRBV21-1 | ASSKTSDTQY
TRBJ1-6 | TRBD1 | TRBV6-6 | ASSTRTGVWNSPLH
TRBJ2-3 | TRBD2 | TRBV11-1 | ASSLEAGPSVYTQY
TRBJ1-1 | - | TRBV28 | ASMLSGGAF
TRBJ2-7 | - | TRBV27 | ASRRKGAVSYEQY
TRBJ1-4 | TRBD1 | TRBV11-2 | ASRPGQGGTNEKLF
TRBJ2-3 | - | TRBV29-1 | SVEWNADTQY
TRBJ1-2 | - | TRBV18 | ASSPRQDDSYGYT
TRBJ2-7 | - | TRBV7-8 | ASSPMWVEREQY
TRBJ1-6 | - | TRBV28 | ASSLTGSYNSPLH
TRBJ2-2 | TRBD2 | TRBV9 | ASSPGLVNTGELF
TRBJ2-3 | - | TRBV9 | ASSVTSTDTQY
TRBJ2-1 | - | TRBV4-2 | ASSQLGPPYNEQF
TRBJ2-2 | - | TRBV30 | AWSGTGELF
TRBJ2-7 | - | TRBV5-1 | ASSLGQAIYEQY
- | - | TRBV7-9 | ASSFGTFYEQY
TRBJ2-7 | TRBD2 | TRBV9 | ASSSGLAPRYEQY
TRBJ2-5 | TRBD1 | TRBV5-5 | ASSSGTGVIPQY
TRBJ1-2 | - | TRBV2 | ASSDTLDIFGYT
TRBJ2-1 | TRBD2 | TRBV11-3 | ASSLAPYERGIYNEQF
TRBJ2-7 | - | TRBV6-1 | ASSERGVGYEQY
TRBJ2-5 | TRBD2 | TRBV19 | ASSMGLAGIIRETQY
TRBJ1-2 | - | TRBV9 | ASSAGTENYGYT
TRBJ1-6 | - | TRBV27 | ASSDRNSPLH
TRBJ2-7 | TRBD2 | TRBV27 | ASSFAGGSYEQY
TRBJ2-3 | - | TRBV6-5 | ASSQSDTQY
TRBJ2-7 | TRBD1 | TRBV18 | ASSRQGSYEQY
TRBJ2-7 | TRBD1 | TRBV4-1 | ASRSRTGGSYEQY
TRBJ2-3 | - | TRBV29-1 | SVADSQGGVLWTDTQY
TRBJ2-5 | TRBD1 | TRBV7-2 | ASSFGSGGQETQY
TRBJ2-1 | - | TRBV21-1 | ASISNGTRAYNEQF
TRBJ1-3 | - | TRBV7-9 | ASSMDGRNTIY